This T cell receptor (beta chain) appears in the sequencing data of a study of blood T cell repertoires in COVID-19. Study summary: Material from acute and convalescent COVID-19 was sourced from the United States, Italy and Spain.

J gave up 5 bases and V 0 bases, and 8 bases lay outside the gene matches. The germline CDR1 and CDR2 sequences are SGHNT and YYREEE (reference sequence). The CDR3 covers 16 residues. In the source study's methods: How many nucleated cells were present was estimated from reference gene primer amplification. The table came from immunoSEQ multiplex PCR; TCRdb's copy has only in-frame clones and leaves some out. V and J calls and clone size are copied from that table; D and trimming were computed from the DNA. The sample gives some 80,000 clones, roughly nine tenths of which show up once; just over 2.5% is in the top ten.

This sequence originates from a man aged 50 or older with COVID-19, enrolled during active disease. Sequencing was done on a sample of peripheral blood. The chain joins TRBV5-4 to TRBJ2-5, with 9 bases lining up with TRBD2. The CDR3 here is CASSLGLAGTVETQYF. CDR3 bases: TGTGCCAGCAGCTTGGGGCTAGCGGGAACAGTTGAGACCCAGTACTTC. The variable domain in full, with the rest retrieved from reference TRBV5-4 and TRBJ2-5, is ETGVTQSPTHLIKTRGQQVTLRCSSQSGHNTVSWYQQALGQGPQFIFQYYREEENGRGNFPPRFSGLQFPNYSSELNVNALELDDSALYLCASSLGLAGTVETQYFGPGTRLLVL.